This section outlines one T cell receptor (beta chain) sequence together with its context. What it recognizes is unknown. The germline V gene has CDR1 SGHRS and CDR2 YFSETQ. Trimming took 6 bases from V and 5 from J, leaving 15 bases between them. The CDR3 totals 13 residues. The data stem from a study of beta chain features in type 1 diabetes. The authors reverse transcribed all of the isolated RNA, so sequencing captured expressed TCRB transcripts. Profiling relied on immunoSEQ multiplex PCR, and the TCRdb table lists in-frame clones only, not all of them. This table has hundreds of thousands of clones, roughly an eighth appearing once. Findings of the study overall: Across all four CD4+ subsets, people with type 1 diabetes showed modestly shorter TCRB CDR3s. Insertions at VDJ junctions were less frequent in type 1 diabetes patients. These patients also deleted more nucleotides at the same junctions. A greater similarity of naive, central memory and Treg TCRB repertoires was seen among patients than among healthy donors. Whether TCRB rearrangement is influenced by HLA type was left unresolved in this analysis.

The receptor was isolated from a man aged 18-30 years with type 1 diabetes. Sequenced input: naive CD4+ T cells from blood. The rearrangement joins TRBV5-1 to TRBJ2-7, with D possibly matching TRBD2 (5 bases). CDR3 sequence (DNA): TGCGCCAGCACGGACTGGGCCGCGAACGAGCAGTACTTC. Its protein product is CASTDWAANEQYF.